This T cell receptor (beta chain) was documented in a study of neurological immune-mediated disorders. Points from the study as a whole: The most TCR clonal expansion was seen in HTLV-1-associated myelopathy, whereas the least was seen in multiple sclerosis, below the level in healthy controls.

V was pared by 4 bases and J by 4 bases, with 5 bases of the junction left unmatched. The CDR3 has 15 residues. Per germline, CDR1 SGHKS and CDR2 YYEKEE (reference sequence). A few counts support this clonotype. The target antigen is unknown. cDNA synthesis was performed by 5'RACE with 10-nucleotide random UMIs. Over 160 million TCR-beta sequences (from 15-18 subjects) were yielded by each sequencing run. TCRdb called the 5' RACE reads again in MiXCR, with one record for every CDR3 protein. The sample shows some 87,000 distinct CDR3 sequences, roughly 13% of them seen only once. Described time point: longitudinal time-point 2.

The sequencing input was PBMCs. The V and J genes are TRBV5-5 and TRBJ1-5; the match to TRBD1 covers 10 bases. This clonotype originated in a female donor with HTLV-1-associated myelopathy (HAM/TSP). The CDR3 DNA follows: TGTGCCAGCAGCCGGGGACAGGGGAGAAATCAGCCCCAGCATTTT. As protein: CASSRGQGRNQPQHF.